One sample yielded the 20 T cell receptor beta chains listed below, sequenced in a study of blood T cell repertoires in COVID-19. Libraries were prepared by immunoSEQ multiplex PCR; TCRdb keeps only in-frame clonotypes and omits some of them. This sample carries roughly 400,000 clones, more than 75% of them seen once, and the ten largest clones take about a tenth. The sequenced sample was PBMCs or T cells enriched from blood (not recorded which). These receptor sequences come from a woman aged 45-65 years who had recovered from COVID-19.

The CDR3: CASSVYGTGGETQYF. CDR3 coding DNA: TGTGCCAGCAGCGTATATGGGACAGGGGGGGAGACCCAGTACTTC. The chain combines TRBV9 with TRBJ2-5, with TRBD1 matching 11 bases. The germline gives CDR1 SGDLS, CDR2 YYNGEE. The CDR3 totals 15 residues. J was trimmed by 5 bases and V by 1 base; bases with no gene match: 4.

This chain connects TRBV5-1 to TRBJ2-1, with D unresolved. Germline lookup yields CDR1 SGHRS and CDR2 YFSETQ. V was pared by 5 bases and J by 8 bases, with 8 bases between. There are 11 residues in the CDR3. CDR3 loop: CASRRGDEQFF. The DNA of the CDR3 is TGCGCCAGCAGACGAGGAGATGAGCAGTTCTTC.

The chain couples TRBV19 to TRBJ1-1; D gene uncertain. From germline, CDR1 is LNHDA and CDR2 SQIVND (reference sequence). V gave up 3 bases and J gave up 7 bases, with 6 bases separating them. This CDR3 region has 11 residues. In DNA form, the CDR3 reads TGTGCCAGTAGTATCCAGGTTGAAGCTTTCTTT. Translated, it gives CASSIQVEAFF.

The chain is built from TRBV4-3 and TRBJ2-2, with 7 bases identical to TRBD2. The junction had 6 bases not matched to a gene; V was cut back by 0 bases and J by 2 bases. The CDR3 consists of 17 residues. The germline V gene has CDR1 LGHNA and CDR2 YSLEER. The CDR3 sequence: CASSQDRGEVNTGELFF. The CDR3 DNA reads TGCGCCAGCAGCCAAGATCGGGGGGAAGTTAACACCGGGGAGCTGTTTTTT.

This clone was observed a single time. V and J are TRBV15 and TRBJ2-5; D unclear. Between the trimmed V and J ends, which lost 1 base and 1 base, there was a span of 10 bases. CDR3 length: 15 residues. The germline V gene has CDR1 LNHNV and CDR2 YYDKDF (reference sequence). CDR3 in amino acids: CATSRVGSLQETQYF. The CDR3 nucleotides read TGTGCCACCAGCAGAGTGGGCAGCCTCCAAGAGACCCAGTACTTC.

The chain combines TRBV7-2 with TRBJ2-4; 7 positions agree with TRBD1. The CDR3 sequence is 15 residues long. CDR1 and CDR2 (germline): SGHTA, FQGNSA. V shed 3 bases and J 3 bases; nucleotides not matched to a gene: 5. DNA for the CDR3: TGTGCCAGCAGCTTCCGAGGGGGCGACAAAAACATTCAGTACTTC. Its translation: CASSFRGGDKNIQYF.

This chain joins TRBV19 and TRBJ1-1; D may be TRBD1 (5 bases). The germline V and J ends were trimmed by 6 bases and 8 bases, with 19 bases remaining between them. The CDR3 spans 14 residues. Germline loops: CDR1 LNHDA, CDR2 SQIVND (reference sequence). This CDR3 reads CASSPRVFGGEAFF. The CDR3 DNA sequence: TGTGCCAGTAGCCCCAGGGTCTTCGGCGGAGAAGCTTTCTTT.

The genes are TRBV11-3 and TRBJ1-1; D may be TRBD1 (5 bases). This CDR3 has 13 amino acids. CDR1 is SGHNT and CDR2 is YENEEA in the germline V gene. Trimming shortened V by 5 bases and J by 5 bases, and 12 bases separated the two germline ends. This chain's CDR3 is CASSLRVDTEAFF. The CDR3 nucleotides read TGTGCCAGCAGCCTCAGGGTGGATACTGAAGCTTTCTTT.

This chain joins TRBV9 and TRBJ1-5; 8 bases align to TRBD1. Germline lookup yields CDR1 SGDLS and CDR2 YYNGEE. CDR3 size: 16 residues. The V and J ends lost 1 base and 6 bases, in that order; junction bases with no gene match: 9. The CDR3 region has the DNA TGTGCCAGCAGCGTATTCCCCAGGGGGCATGTTCAGCCCCAGCATTTT. Amino acids: CASSVFPRGHVQPQHF.

This rearrangement joins TRBV6-6 to TRBJ1-2; D is perhaps TRBD1 (6 bases). The CDR3 is 13 amino acids. Trimming stripped 2 bases from V and 5 bases from J, with 9 bases between. Germline loops: CDR1 MNHNY, CDR2 SVGAGI (reference sequence). The DNA for the CDR3 is TGTGCCAGCAGTTACGAGGGGGGGTATGGCTACACCTTC. Translation gives CASSYEGGYGYTF.

V usage is TRBV27 and J usage is TRBJ1-1; unclear D gene. The V gene's germline CDR1 is MNHEY and CDR2 SMNVEV (reference sequence). The CDR3 sequence is 14 residues long. The ends were cut back, 5 bases at V and 6 bases at J, with 16 bases in the middle. The CDR3 loop is CASSAWEGSAEAFF. CDR3 DNA: TGTGCCAGCAGTGCTTGGGAGGGCTCCGCTGAAGCTTTCTTT.

The chain links TRBV6-6 to TRBJ2-3, with TRBD1 matching 8 bases. V was clipped by 5 bases and J by 8 bases; unmatched bases: 3. The length of the CDR3 is 12 residues. Per the germline V gene, CDR1 is MNHNY and CDR2 is SVGAGI (reference sequence). In nucleotides, the CDR3 is TGTGCCAGCAGTCGACAGGGGAGTACGCAGTATTTT. Protein: CASSRQGSTQYF.

This clone appeared once. The V and J genes are TRBV28 and TRBJ2-2, with a weak D call TRBD2 (5 bases). Per germline, CDR1 MDHEN and CDR2 SYDVKM. V lost 5 bases and J 2 bases, leaving 9 bases between the germline ends. This CDR3 is 14 amino acids long. CDR3 coding DNA: TGTGCCAGCAGTACTCGACTAAACACCGGGGAGCTGTTTTTT. The encoded protein is CASSTRLNTGELFF. The variable domain in full, completed from reference TRBV28 and TRBJ2-2, reads DVKVTQSSRYLVKRTGEKVFLECVQDMDHENMFWYRQDPGLGLRLIYFSYDVKMKEKGDIPEGYSVSREKKERFSLILESASTNQTSMYLCASSTRLNTGELFFGEGSRLTVL.

The chain joins TRBV15 to TRBJ1-5; D unclear. Germline V gene lookup returns CDR1 LNHNV and CDR2 YYDKDF (reference sequence). Trimming removed 0 bases from V and 7 bases from J, with 7 bases in between. The CDR3 contains 13 residues. CDR3 amino acids: CATSRDRSQPQHF. CDR3 in DNA: TGTGCCACCAGCAGAGATCGTTCGCAGCCCCAGCATTTT. The variable domain in full, with the rest retrieved from reference TRBV15 and TRBJ1-5, is DAMVIQNPRYQVTQFGKPVTLSCSQTLNHNVMYWYQQKSSQAPKLLFHYYDKDFNNEADTPDNFQSRRPNTSFCFLDIRSPGLGDTAMYLCATSRDRSQPQHFGDGTRLSIL.

This clone was detected only a few times. The genes are TRBV3-1 (or the pseudogene TRBV3-2) and TRBJ1-2, with 9 bases matching TRBD1. Per germline, CDR1 LGHDT and CDR2 YNNKEL (reference sequence). This CDR3 comprises 15 residues. With 4 bases clipped from V and 7 bases from J, the junction kept 10 bases outside the gene matches. CDR3 coding DNA: TGTGCCAGCAGCCTCCAGACAGGGGGAGTAACTGGCTACACCTTC. Translation: CASSLQTGGVTGYTF.

The chain combines TRBV6-5 with TRBJ1-1; D perhaps matches TRBD1 (5 bases). Looked up from germline, CDR1 is MNHEY and CDR2 is SVGAGI. V lost 4 bases, J lost 1 base, and 7 bases lay in between. The CDR3 totals 13 residues. The CDR3 region is CASSSQGNTEAFF. CDR3 nucleotide sequence: TGTGCCAGCAGTTCTCAGGGGAACACTGAAGCTTTCTTT.

This rearrangement joins TRBV5-4 to TRBJ2-1; D might be TRBD1 (5 bases). The germline CDR1 and CDR2 sequences are SGHNT and YYREEE (reference sequence). V was pared by 6 bases and J by 7 bases, with 20 bases between. This CDR3 spans 15 amino acids. CDR3 sequence: CASNIDRSTWNEQFF. The CDR3 DNA is TGTGCCAGCAACATCGACAGATCTACTTGGAATGAGCAGTTCTTC. The full variable domain, completed using reference TRBV5-4 and TRBJ2-1, is ETGVTQSPTHLIKTRGQQVTLRCSSQSGHNTVSWYQQALGQGPQFIFQYYREEENGRGNFPPRFSGLQFPNYSSELNVNALELDDSALYLCASNIDRSTWNEQFFGPGTRLTVL.

V and J are TRBV4-2 and TRBJ2-7, with no clear D. V was pared by 0 bases and J by 0 bases, with 15 bases between. Germline V gene sequence: CDR1 LGHNA, CDR2 YNFKEQ. The CDR3 has 17 residues. CDR3 protein: CASSQDSAVDSSYEQYF. The CDR3 DNA reads as TGTGCCAGCAGCCAAGACTCCGCGGTGGATAGCTCCTACGAGCAGTACTTC.

The V and J genes are TRBV7-9 and TRBJ1-1; D perhaps matches TRBD1 (5 bases). CDR1 and CDR2 (germline): SEHNR, FQNEAQ (reference sequence). The CDR3 consists of 16 residues. V was clipped by 5 bases and J by 11 bases, with 27 bases between them. The CDR3 protein is CASSRSDNVYQHGAFF. In DNA form, the CDR3 reads TGTGCCAGCAGCCGGTCGGACAATGTATATCAGCATGGGGCTTTCTTT.

There are a few counts of this clone. This chain connects TRBV29-1 to TRBJ1-1; the D is unclear. Trimming cost V 4 bases and J 2 bases, with 17 bases left between them. Germline V gene lookup returns CDR1 SQVTM and CDR2 ANQGSEA. This CDR3 has 15 residues. The CDR3 region is CSVAIGGIVNTEAFF. CDR3 DNA: TGCAGCGTTGCTATTGGAGGGATAGTAAACACTGAAGCTTTCTTT.